This record looks at one T cell receptor beta chain sequence and its context. Its antigen is not identified. This entry belongs to a study of siplizumab effects on memory and regulatory T cells. Study-wide points: Relative to controls at about 27%, mappable alloreactive CD4+ clones exhibited a mean Treg-derived proportion of approximately 70% with siplizumab. Roughly 80-95% of dividing CD4+ or CD8+ clones were without an attributable naive or memory phenotype. Apparently key alloresponse contributors, naive T cells also seemed more diverse than memory cells.

The CDR3 covers 16 residues. Trimming at V came to 0 bases and at J to 2 bases, leaving 3 bases not matched to a gene. Looked up from germline, CDR1 is SGDLS and CDR2 is YYNGEE. Measured with immunoSEQ multiplex PCR; TCRdb has only the in-frame clones, and not every one. The sample consists of about 110,000 clones, about 92% of them appearing once. The sequenced sample consisted of CD4+ T cells sorted from blood. This receptor was identified in a human donor in good health. This rearrangement joins TRBV9 to TRBJ2-3, with 10 bases fitting TRBD1. This chain's CDR3 is CASSVAGTGATDTQYF. The CDR3 coding sequence is TGTGCCAGCAGCGTAGCTGGGACAGGGGCCACAGATACGCAGTATTTT. Full variable domain (remainder filled in from reference TRBV9 and TRBJ2-3): DSGVTQTPKHLITATGQRVTLRCSPRSGDLSVYWYQQSLDQGLQFLIQYYNGEERAKGNILERFSAQQFPDLHSELNLSSLELGDSALYFCASSVAGTGATDTQYFGPGTRLTVL.